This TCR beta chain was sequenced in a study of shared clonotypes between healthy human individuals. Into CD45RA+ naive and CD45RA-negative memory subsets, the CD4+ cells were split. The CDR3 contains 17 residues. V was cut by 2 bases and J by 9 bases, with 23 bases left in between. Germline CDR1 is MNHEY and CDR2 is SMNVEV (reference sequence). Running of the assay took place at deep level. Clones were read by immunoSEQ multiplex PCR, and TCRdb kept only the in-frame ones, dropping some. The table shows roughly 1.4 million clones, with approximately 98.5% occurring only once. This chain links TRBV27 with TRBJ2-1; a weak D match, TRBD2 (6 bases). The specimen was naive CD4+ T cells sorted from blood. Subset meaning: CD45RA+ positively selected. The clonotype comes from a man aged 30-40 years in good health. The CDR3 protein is CASSLPATRLHEGEQFF. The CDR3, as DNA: TGTGCCAGCAGTTTACCCGCGACTAGGTTACATGAGGGTGAGCAGTTCTTC.